The present TCR beta chain was sequenced within a study of cytomegalovirus exposure and HLA in healthy donors (dated by TCRdb to about 2017). About the full investigation: An earlier analysis of several hundred of the donors reported about 250 Gb of sequence data and 100 million to 140 million unique TCR beta sequences from about 180 million T cells. Roughly 300 gigabases of sequencing data and approximately 80 million unique TCR sequences were included in an early release covering 500 to 750 HLA-typed donors. Of the 398 genotyped donors, about 80% fell in the genetic ancestry cluster associated with self-reported Caucasian donors. The study aimed to test whether cataloging public T cell receptors could reveal signatures of past pathogen exposure. Using immunosequencing, the study profiled T cell repertoires from approximately 700 subjects and related those repertoires to cytomegalovirus serostatus. In addition to the first cohort of 650 to 750 subjects, a separate validation cohort of 120 different subjects was used. High-throughput TCR immunosequencing, statistical association of individual TCRs with disease status, and machine learning were combined to predict cytomegalovirus infection status. To study patterns of TCR occurrence, a later analysis re-analyzed previously published TCR beta repertoires from around 670 donors and added high-resolution HLA genotyping. Rather than drawing on any new phenotypic data, the later analysis identified candidate immune exposures from TCR beta sequences and the way those sequences occurred across donors. An earlier analysis of about 600 of the donors used high-throughput TCR beta sequencing to judge whether each TCR beta V gene segment behaved as functional or pseudogenic. Alongside the repertoire data, information on donor age, sex, ethnicity and CMV serostatus was compiled. In a later genetic analysis, genome-wide SNP genotypes for about three fifths of the roughly 670 donors were used, and that subset was treated as a discovery cohort. Every discovery cohort repertoire had been produced on one sequencing platform. Both class I and class II loci were covered by HLA typing, at four-digit resolution. The number of donors typed differed by locus, with about 620-630 for A, B, C, DRB1 and DQB1, 522 for DQA1, approximately 580 for DPA1, and 472 for DPB1. Roughly five DR-DQ haplotypes were handled as single units for association and clustering because linkage in the cohort was strong. Among around 400 genotyped donors of the cohort, an average of roughly 230,000 unique TCR beta nucleotide sequences was sequenced per donor, of which roughly 17% were non-productive. Beyond this particular receptor, the publication reports: It was suggested by the authors that the approach could potentially be generalized to other disease states and immunological phenotypes. According to a later genetic analysis, donors in an Asian-associated ancestry cluster had fewer N-insertions in productive TCRs than the approximately 670-donor mean. Some IMGT-functional V segments, including TRBV6-2 and TRBV6-3, could not be distinguished by the 87-base-pair reads and were therefore excluded. Because counts were too low, seventeen rarely observed V segments, including chromosome 9 orphons, were left out of the earlier analysis of a few hundred of the donors. Because HLA typing was unavailable for some donors at each locus, only the typed subset was used in association tests. A cluster of highly shared sequence variants was judged likely to be a technical artifact of the sequencing pipeline. A later analysis associated some 17,000 TCR beta sequences with specific HLA alleles at a false discovery rate of 0.05. In this cohort, only TCR beta chains were sequenced, and detectable features were limited by the absence of alpha or paired-chain data. In vitro tests confirmed that a few of the cytomegalovirus-associated TCR beta chains recognize cytomegalovirus antigens. Correlated functional status among segregating V segments might be attributable to linkage disequilibrium, but an unknown experimental factor could not be ruled out. Cytomegalovirus status was reported to be diagnosed by the classifier with high specificity and sensitivity in both the original and validation cohorts. According to a later analysis, TCR association rates differed among HLA loci, with DRB1 alleles showing the most associated TCRs and HLA-C alleles showing the fewest. The study gave a list of over 150 TCR beta chains associated with cytomegalovirus. Most TCR sequences were observed very rarely across donors, whereas some public TCRs were present in many individuals. Sequencing depth was assumed to be roughly uniform across donors in the presence/absence analyses, though that assumption may not hold. An earlier analysis of several hundred of the donors showed that most TCR beta V segments appeared in productive rearrangements either about 87% or about 30% of the time, which broadly matched IMGT annotations. A later analysis reported that several top co-occurrence clusters appeared linked to parvovirus B19, influenza, CMV and Epstein-Barr virus. An association between a missense DCLRE1C variant and V-gene and J-gene trimming of TCR beta chains was found in a later genetic analysis and replicated in an independent cohort. A further reported finding was that TCR beta sequences accurately predicted the HLA-A and HLA-B alleles for most subjects in the first cohort. When HLA alleles, especially DR and DQ, strongly co-occurred, TCR associations were difficult to assign to individual alleles. In a later analysis, HLA-associated TCR beta chains showed more clonal expansion and lower generation probabilities than non-associated chains that were equally common. Most CMV-associated TCR beta chains appeared to be HLA-restricted in a later analysis, and the HLA associations seemed to be driven largely by CMV exposure. Immune exposure information for the cohort was limited to CMV serostatus.

Looking up the germline V gene yields CDR1 MNHNS and CDR2 SASEGT. From the cysteine through the phenylalanine, the CDR3 covers 17 amino acids. Just CDR3 DNA is preserved here, 51 bases in frame from base 1. The junction carries 16 bases between V and J, which are trimmed by 2 bases and 0 bases respectively. About this clone itself: Which antigen it targets is not known. Base qualities are missing; no much larger clone stands one base away.

Receptors were amplified or captured by the immunoSEQ multiplex PCR assay. The multiplex PCR relied on a mix of 60 forward primers for TCR Vbeta segments and 13 reverse primers for TCR Jbeta segments. The CDR3 region of rearranged TCR beta genes was amplified from genomic DNA by a multiplex PCR assay. On the Illumina HiSeq System, the amplified TCR beta libraries were sequenced as 87-base-pair reads. The authors processed their data as follows. A later analysis counted 65 million to 90 million unique TCR beta chains across the 666 repertoires, and around 12 million of these chains were shared by at least two donors. Raw reads were error-corrected and collapsed into unique sequences with a nearest-neighbor algorithm that merged closely related sequences to remove PCR and sequencing errors. CDR3 sequences were aligned to IMGT reference sequences to assign V, D and J gene segments. For a sequence to be retained, a match of at least six nucleotides to both a V gene segment and a J gene segment was required. A rearrangement was called productive if the CDR3 had no stop codons and remained in frame with V and J, and every other rearrangement was called non-productive. CDR3 was defined by IMGT convention, running from the second conserved V-encoded cysteine to the conserved J-encoded phenylalanine. The earlier analysis of roughly 590 of the donors excluded sequences that lacked an unambiguous match to a single V gene segment. An earlier analysis of 500 to 700 of the donors classified V segments as functional when productive rearrangements were above 56.7% and as segregating when the standard deviation between donors was above 5%. A statistical classification framework was built for diagnosing cytomegalovirus status from the catalog of TCR beta chain sequences. In a later analysis, V and J genes were assigned by comparing TCR nucleotide sequences against IMGT/GENE-DB human TR gene sequences. In a later analysis, CDR3 sequences and most-parsimonious VDJ recombination scenarios were assigned using the TCRdist pipeline. In a later analysis, each TCR beta chain was defined by its CDR3 amino acid sequence together with its V-gene family, and reads lacking a unique V-gene family were excluded. To address suspected cross-contamination and a sequencing artifact, a later analysis removed around 600 highly shared, low-generation-probability nucleotide sequences. A later analysis calculated a clonal expansion index for each public chain from normalized within-repertoire ranks of inferred template counts. A later analysis computed generation probabilities with a VDJ recombination model fitted to out-of-frame rearrangements, and checked the results against IGoR. In a later analysis, TCR-TCR, TCR-HLA and TCR-CMV co-occurrence was scored with hypergeometric tests, and a repertoire-size bias correction was applied to TCR pairs. To estimate false discovery rates, a later analysis permuted the HLA or CMV assignments 20 times. In a later analysis, co-occurring TCRs were grouped using DBSCAN, with TCRdist sequence similarity added in when clustering inside HLA-allele-positive subsets. Repertoires with fewer than 30,000 or more than 120,000 public chains, plus five repertoires with anomalous nucleotide sharing, were excluded from co-occurrence clustering. The table was pulled from immuneACCESS by TCRdb, which kept in-frame rearrangements only. Such tables lose some clones; where checked, under half of the loss comes from unresolved V genes, and the rest has no known cause. The V and J calls and clone size come from that table; D and trimming were worked out from the DNA. The sample table shows about 130,000 clones, and roughly 88% are seen once. The ten largest clones add up to 2% to 3% of the sample.

The cohort consisted of hundreds of healthy bone marrow donors. At the time of sampling, every cohort member was nominally healthy, though immune exposures that went unrecorded were likely present. The donor tested CMV seronegative and was one of the 352 seronegative cohort members. Every donor gave a peripheral blood sample, and the peripheral blood mononuclear cells from that sample were used for TCR beta sequencing. The Qiagen DNeasy Blood Extraction Kit was used to extract genomic DNA from the blood cell samples. The sequence links TRBV6-1 to TRBJ1-2; the D gene is perhaps TRBD1, on 5 matching bases. The TCR comes from a man between 50 and 59 years old in good health and CMV-seronegative. The sequenced material came from PBMCs. The CDR3 sequence is CASSEQALTATNYGYTF. The bases are TGTGCCAGCAGTGAACAAGCATTGACAGCGACTAACTATGGCTACACCTTC.